This TCR beta chain is from a study of CD8 T cells in ankylosing spondylitis. Study-level results: Among TCR beta sequences, a motif of about 8 highly homologous variants appeared characteristic of ankylosing spondylitis blood. Matched ankylosing spondylitis synovial fluid reportedly contained a significantly enriched population of disease-linked clones. Earlier authors reported some of these motif variants in reactive arthritis synovial fluid and blood.

This clonotype was counted many times. Its antigen remains unidentified. CDR1 LGHNT and CDR2 FRNRAP come from the germline V gene. Between the trimmed V and J ends, which lost 2 bases and 7 bases, there was a span of 21 bases. CDR3 length: 17 amino acids. Researchers built TCR beta libraries using quantitative 5'-RACE with molecular barcodes. A single record per CDR3 protein comes from TCRdb applying MiXCR to the 5' RACE reads. The sample shows 210,000 or so distinct CDR3 sequences, approximately 7.6% of them seen only once. This sequence joins TRBV12-5 and TRBJ2-1, with a possible D match to TRBD1 (6 bases). The TCR sequence derives from a female donor with ankylosing spondylitis or in good health (not recorded which). Material for sequencing was blood, either unsorted or a sorted T cell fraction (not recorded which). CDR3 region: CASGLIRYEGVGNEQFF. For the CDR3, the DNA is TGTGCTAGTGGTTTGATACGCTATGAGGGGGTCGGGAATGAGCAGTTCTTC.